This T cell receptor (beta chain) came from a study of T cell changes during pregnancy in multiple sclerosis. Data came from immunoSEQ multiplex PCR; TCRdb stores just in-frame clones and leaves some out. The sample lists tens of thousands of clones; around 85% were seen once. The V and J ends lost 2 bases and 7 bases respectively, with 14 bases between them. The CDR3 is made up of 14 amino acids. In germline, CDR1 is MNHEY, CDR2 SMNVEV (reference sequence). The sequence came from a female donor with multiple sclerosis, enrolled in a pregnancy study. The sequenced sample was peripheral blood, obtained before pregnancy. This sequence joins TRBV27 and TRBJ1-1, with no clear D. The DNA for the CDR3 is TGTGCCAGCAGTTTAGGCGGGGTTTTCGGTGAAGCTTTCTTT. Its protein product is CASSLGGVFGEAFF.